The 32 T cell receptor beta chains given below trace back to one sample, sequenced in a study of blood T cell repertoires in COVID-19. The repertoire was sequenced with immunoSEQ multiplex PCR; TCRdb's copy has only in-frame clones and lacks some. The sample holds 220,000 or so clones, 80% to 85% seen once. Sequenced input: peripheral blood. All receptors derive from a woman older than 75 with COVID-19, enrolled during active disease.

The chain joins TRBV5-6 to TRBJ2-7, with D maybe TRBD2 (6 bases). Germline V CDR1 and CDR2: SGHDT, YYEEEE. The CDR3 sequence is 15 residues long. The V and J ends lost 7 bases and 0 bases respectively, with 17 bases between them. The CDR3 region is CASFPWGGGSYEQYF. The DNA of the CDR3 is TGTGCCAGCTTCCCATGGGGAGGTGGCTCCTACGAGCAGTACTTC.

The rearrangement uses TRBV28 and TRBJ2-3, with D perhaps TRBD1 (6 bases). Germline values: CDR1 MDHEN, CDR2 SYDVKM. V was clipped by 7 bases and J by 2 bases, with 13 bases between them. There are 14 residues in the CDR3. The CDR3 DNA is TGTGCCAGCAAGGTTCCAGGGGTCACAGATACGCAGTATTTT. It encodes CASKVPGVTDTQYF.

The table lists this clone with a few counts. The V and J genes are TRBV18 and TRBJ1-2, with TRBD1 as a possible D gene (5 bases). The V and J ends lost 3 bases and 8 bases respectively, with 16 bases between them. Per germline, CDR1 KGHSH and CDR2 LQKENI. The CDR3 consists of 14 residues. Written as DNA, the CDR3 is TGTGCCAGCTCACCTTCCAGGGAACCGTTGGGCTACACCTTC. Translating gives CASSPSREPLGYTF.

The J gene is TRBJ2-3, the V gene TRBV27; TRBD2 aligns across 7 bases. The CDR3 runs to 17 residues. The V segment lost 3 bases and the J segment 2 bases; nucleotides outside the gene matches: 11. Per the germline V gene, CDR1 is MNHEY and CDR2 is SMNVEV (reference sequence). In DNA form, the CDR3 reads TGTGCCAGCAGTTTGGCGCGGGAGTTTGCCCACACAGATACGCAGTATTTT. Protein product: CASSLAREFAHTDTQYF.

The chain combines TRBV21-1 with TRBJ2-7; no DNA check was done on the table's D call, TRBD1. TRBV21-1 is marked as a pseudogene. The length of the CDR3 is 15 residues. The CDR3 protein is CASSTDRYSSYEQYF. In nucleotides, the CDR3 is TGTGCCAGCAGCACGGACAGGTATAGCTCCTACGAGCAGTACTTC.

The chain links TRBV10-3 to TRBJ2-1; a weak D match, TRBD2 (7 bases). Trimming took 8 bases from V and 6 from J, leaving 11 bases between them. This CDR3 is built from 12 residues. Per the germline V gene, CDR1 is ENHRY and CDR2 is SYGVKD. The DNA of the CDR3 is TGTGCCATCGGGGGGGCGGTCAATGAGCAGTTCTTC. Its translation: CAIGGAVNEQFF.

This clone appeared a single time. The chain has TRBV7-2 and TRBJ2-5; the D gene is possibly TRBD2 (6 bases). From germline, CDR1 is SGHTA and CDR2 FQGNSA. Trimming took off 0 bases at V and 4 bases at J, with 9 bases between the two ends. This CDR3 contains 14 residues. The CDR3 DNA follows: TGTGCCAGCAGCTTAGCCGGGAGTGGAGAGACCCAGTACTTC. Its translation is CASSLAGSGETQYF.

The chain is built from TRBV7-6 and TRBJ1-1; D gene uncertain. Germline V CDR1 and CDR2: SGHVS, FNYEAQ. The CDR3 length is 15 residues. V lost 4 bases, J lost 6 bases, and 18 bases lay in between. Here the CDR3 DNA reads TGTGCCAGCAGCTCCCTCGCTTATCTGGGCGCTGAAGCTTTCTTT. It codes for CASSSLAYLGAEAFF.

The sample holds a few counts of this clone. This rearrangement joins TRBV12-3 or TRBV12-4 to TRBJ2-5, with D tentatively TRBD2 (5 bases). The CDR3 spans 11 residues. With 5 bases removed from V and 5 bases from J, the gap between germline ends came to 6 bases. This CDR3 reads CASSREETQYF. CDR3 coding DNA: TGTGCCAGCAGTAGGGAGGAGACCCAGTACTTC.

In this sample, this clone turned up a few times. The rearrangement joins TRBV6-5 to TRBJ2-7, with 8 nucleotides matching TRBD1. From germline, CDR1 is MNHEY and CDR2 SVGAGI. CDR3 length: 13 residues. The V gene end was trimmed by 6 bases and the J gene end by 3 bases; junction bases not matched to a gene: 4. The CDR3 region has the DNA TGTGCCAGCAGGACAGGGGTCAACTACGAGCAGTACTTC. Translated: CASRTGVNYEQYF.

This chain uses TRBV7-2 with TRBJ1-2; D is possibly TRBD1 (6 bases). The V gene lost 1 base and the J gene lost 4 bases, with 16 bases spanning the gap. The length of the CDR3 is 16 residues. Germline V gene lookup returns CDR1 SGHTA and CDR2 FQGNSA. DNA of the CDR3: TGTGCCAGCAGCTTAGTGGTGTTCAGGGGAACCTATGGCTACACCTTC. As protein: CASSLVVFRGTYGYTF.

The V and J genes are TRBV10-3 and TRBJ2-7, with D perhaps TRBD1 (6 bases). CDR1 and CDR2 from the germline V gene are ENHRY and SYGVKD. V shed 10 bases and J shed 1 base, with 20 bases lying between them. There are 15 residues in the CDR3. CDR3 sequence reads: CATGAQGYGSYEQYF. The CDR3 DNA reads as TGTGCCACTGGAGCACAGGGATATGGGTCCTACGAGCAGTACTTC.

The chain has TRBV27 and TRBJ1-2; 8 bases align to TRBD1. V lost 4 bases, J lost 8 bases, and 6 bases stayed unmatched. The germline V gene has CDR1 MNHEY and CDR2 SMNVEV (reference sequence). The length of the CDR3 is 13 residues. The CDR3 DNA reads TGTGCCAGCAGTTCAGGGGGCGCGAGGGGCTACACCTTC. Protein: CASSSGGARGYTF.

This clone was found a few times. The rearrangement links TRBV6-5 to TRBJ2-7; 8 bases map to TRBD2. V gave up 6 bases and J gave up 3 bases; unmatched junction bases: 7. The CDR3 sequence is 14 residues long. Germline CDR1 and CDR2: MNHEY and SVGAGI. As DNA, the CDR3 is TGTGCCAGCAGGAAGGTGGGACTAGACTACGAGCAGTACTTC. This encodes CASRKVGLDYEQYF.

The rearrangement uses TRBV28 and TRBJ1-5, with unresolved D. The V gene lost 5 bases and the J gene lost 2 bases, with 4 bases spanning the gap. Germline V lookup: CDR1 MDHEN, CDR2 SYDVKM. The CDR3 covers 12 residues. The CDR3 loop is CASSAGNQPQHF. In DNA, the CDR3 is TGTGCCAGCAGTGCGGGCAATCAGCCCCAGCATTTT. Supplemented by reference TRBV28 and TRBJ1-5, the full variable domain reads DVKVTQSSRYLVKRTGEKVFLECVQDMDHENMFWYRQDPGLGLRLIYFSYDVKMKEKGDIPEGYSVSREKKERFSLILESASTNQTSMYLCASSAGNQPQHFGDGTRLSIL.

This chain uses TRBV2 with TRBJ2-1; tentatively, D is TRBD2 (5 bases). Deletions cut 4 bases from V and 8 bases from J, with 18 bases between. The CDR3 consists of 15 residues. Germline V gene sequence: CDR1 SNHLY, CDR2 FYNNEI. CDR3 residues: CASSGLAQERHEQFF. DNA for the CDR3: TGTGCCAGCAGTGGATTAGCGCAAGAGAGGCATGAGCAGTTCTTC.

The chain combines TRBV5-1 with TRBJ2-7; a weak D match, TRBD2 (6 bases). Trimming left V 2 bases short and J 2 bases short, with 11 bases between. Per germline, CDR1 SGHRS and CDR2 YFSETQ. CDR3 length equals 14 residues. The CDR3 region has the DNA TGCGCCAGCAGCTTATTGACGGGGGCCTACGAGCAGTACTTC. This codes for CASSLLTGAYEQYF.

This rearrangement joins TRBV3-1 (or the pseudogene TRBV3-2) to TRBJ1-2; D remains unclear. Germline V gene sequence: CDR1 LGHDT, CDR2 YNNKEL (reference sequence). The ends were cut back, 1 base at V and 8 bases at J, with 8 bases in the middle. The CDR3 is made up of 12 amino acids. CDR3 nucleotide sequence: TGTGCCAGCAGCCAAGTTGCGGGGGGCTACACCTTC. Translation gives CASSQVAGGYTF.

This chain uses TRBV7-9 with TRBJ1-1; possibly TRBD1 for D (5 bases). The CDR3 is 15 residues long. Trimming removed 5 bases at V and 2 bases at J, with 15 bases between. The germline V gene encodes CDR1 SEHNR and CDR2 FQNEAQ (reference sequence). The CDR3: CASSTRAGQNTEAFF. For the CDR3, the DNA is TGTGCCAGCAGCACCAGGGCAGGGCAAAACACTGAAGCTTTCTTT.

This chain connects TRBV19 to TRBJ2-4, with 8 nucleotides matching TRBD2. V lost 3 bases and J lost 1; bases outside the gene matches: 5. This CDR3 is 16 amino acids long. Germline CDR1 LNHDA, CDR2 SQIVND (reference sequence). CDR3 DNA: TGTGCCAGTAGTATTGGCCGCGGGGGGGCCAAAAACATTCAGTACTTC. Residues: CASSIGRGGAKNIQYF.

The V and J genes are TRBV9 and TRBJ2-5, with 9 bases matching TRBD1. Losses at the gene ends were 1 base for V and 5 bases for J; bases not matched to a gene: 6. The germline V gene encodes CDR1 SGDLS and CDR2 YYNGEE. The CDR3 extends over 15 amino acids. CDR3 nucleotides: TGTGCCAGCAGCGTAACGGGACAGGGTCCCGAGACCCAGTACTTC. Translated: CASSVTGQGPETQYF.

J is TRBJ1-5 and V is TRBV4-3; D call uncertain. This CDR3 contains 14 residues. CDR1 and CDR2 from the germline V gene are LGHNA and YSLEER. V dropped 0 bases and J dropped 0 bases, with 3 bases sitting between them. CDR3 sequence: CASSQDHSNQPQHF. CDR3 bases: TGCGCCAGCAGCCAAGATCATAGCAATCAGCCCCAGCATTTT.

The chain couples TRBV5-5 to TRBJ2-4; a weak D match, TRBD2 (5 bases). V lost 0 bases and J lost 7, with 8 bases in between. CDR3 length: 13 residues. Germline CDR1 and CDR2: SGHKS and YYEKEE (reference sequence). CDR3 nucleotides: TGTGCCAGCAGCTTGGGCGGGTTTAACATTCAGTACTTC. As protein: CASSLGGFNIQYF.

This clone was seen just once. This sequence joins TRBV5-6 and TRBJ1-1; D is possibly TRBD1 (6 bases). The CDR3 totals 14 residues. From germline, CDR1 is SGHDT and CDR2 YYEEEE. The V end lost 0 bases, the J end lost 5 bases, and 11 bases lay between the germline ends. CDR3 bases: TGTGCCAGCAGCTTGGACAGGGTAGGGACTGAAGCTTTCTTT. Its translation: CASSLDRVGTEAFF.

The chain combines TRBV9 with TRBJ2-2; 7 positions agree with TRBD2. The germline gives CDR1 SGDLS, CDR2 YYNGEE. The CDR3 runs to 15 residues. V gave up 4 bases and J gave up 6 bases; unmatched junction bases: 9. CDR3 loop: CASSFSGLEAGELFF. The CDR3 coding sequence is TGTGCCAGCAGCTTTAGCGGGCTCGAGGCCGGGGAGCTGTTTTTT.

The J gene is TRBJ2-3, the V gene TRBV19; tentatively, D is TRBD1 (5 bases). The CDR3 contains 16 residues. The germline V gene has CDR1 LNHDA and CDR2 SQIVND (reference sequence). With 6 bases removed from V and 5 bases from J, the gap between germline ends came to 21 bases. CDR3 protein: CASRGVGQTLLDTQYF. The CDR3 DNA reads TGTGCCAGTAGAGGGGTGGGGCAGACCCTTTTAGATACGCAGTATTTT.

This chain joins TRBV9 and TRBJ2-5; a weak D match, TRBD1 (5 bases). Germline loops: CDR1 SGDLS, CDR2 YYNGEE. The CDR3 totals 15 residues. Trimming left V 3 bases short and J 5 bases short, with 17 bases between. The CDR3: CASSGTGFSEETQYF. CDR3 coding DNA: TGTGCCAGCAGCGGAACAGGTTTCTCCGAGGAGACCCAGTACTTC. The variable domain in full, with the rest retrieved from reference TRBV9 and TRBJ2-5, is DSGVTQTPKHLITATGQRVTLRCSPRSGDLSVYWYQQSLDQGLQFLIQYYNGEERAKGNILERFSAQQFPDLHSELNLSSLELGDSALYFCASSGTGFSEETQYFGPGTRLLVL.

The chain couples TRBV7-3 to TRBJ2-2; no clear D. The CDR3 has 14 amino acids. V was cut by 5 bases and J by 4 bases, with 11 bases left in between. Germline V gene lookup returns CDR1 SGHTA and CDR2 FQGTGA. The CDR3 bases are TGTGCCAGCAGCGAAATTTCCGGCACCGGGGAGCTGTTTTTT. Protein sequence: CASSEISGTGELFF.

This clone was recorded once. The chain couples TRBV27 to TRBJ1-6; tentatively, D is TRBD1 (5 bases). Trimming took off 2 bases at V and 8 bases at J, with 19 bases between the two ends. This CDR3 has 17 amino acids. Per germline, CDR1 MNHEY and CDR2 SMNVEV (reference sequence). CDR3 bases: TGTGCCAGCAGTTTAACCCCGGGGGAGGGGTGGTATTCACCCCTCCACTTT. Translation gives CASSLTPGEGWYSPLHF.

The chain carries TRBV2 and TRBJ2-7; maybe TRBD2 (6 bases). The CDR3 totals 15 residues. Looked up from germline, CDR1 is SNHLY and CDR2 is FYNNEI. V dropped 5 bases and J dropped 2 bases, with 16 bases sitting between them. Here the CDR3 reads CASSYRGTGAYEQYF. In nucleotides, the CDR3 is TGTGCCAGCAGTTACCGAGGGACGGGGGCCTACGAGCAGTACTTC. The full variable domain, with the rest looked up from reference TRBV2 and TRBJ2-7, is EPEVTQTPSHQVTQMGQEVILRCVPISNHLYFYWYRQILGQKVEFLVSFYNNEISEKSEIFDDQFSVERPDGSNFTLKIRSTKLEDSAMYFCASSYRGTGAYEQYFGPGTRLTVT.

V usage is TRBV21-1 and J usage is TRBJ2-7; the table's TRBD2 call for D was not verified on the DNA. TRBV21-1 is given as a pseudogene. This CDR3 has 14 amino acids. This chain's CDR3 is CASSKVSSAYEQYF. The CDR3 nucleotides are TGTGCCAGCAGCAAAGTTAGCTCCGCCTACGAGCAGTACTTC.

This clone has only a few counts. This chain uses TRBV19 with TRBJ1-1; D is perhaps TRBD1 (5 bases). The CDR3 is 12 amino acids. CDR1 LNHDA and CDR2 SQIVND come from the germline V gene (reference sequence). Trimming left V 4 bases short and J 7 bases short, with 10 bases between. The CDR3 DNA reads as TGTGCCAGTAGTAGCAGGGTTGGTGAAGCTTTCTTT. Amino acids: CASSSRVGEAFF.